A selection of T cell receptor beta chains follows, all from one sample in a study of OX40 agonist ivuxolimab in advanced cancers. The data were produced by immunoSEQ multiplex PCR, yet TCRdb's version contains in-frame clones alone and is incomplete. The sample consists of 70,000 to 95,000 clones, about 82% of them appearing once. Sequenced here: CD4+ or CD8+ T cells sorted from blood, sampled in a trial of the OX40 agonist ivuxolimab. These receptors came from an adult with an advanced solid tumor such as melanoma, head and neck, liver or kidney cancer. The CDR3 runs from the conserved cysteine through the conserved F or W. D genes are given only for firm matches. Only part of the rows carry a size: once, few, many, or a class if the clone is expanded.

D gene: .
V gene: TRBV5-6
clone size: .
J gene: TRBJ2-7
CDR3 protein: CASGLGSAEQYF
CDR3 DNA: TGTGCCAGCGGGCTAGGATCTGCCGAGCAGTACTTC

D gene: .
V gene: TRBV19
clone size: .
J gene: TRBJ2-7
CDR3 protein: CASRPGGTYEQYF
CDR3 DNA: TGTGCCAGTAGGCCCGGGGGTACCTACGAGCAGTACTTC

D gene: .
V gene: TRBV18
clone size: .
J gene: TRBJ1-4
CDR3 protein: CASSPRGEKLFF
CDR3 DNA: TGTGCCAGCTCACCGCGGGGCGAAAAACTGTTTTTT

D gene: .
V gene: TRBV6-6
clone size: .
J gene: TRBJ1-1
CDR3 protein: CASSSREGNTEAFF
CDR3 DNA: TGTGCCAGCAGTTCCCGAGAAGGCAACACTGAAGCTTTCTTT

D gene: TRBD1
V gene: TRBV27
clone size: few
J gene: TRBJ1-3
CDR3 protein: CASWDRRNTIYF
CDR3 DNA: TGTGCCAGTTGGGACAGAAGAAACACCATATATTTT

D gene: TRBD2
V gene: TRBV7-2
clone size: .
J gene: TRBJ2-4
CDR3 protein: CASSLREGKNIQYF
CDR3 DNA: TGTGCCAGCAGCCTCAGGGAGGGCAAAAACATTCAGTACTTC

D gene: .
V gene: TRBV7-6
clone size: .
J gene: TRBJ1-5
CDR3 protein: CASSLQSGLNQPQHF
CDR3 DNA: TGTGCCAGCAGCTTACAGAGCGGATTGAATCAGCCCCAGCATTTT

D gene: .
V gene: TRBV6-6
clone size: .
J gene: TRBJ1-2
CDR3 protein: CASSYLRQANYGYTF
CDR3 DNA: TGTGCCAGCAGTTATCTTAGGCAGGCTAACTATGGCTACACCTTC

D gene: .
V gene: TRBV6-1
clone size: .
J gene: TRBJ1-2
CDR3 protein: CASTIGPTGDYGYTF
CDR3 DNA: TGTGCCAGCACTATCGGCCCGACCGGCGATTATGGCTACACCTTC

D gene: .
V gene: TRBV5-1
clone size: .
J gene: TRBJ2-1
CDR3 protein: CASSLTSGSGEQFF
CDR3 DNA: TGCGCCAGCAGCTTGACCTCAGGGTCGGGGGAGCAGTTCTTC

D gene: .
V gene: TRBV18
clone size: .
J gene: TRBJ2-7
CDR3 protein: CASSPISTHEQYF
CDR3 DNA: TGTGCCAGCTCACCGATCAGTACCCACGAGCAGTACTTC

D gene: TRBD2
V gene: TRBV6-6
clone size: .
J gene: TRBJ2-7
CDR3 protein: CASSLLAGGYEQYF
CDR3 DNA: TGTGCCAGCAGTTTGTTGGCGGGAGGCTACGAGCAGTACTTC

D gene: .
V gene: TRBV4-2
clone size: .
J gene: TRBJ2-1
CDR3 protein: CASSQDRGGGGVHEQFF
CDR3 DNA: TGTGCCAGCAGCCAAGATCGTGGGGGAGGGGGTGTTCATGAGCAGTTCTTC

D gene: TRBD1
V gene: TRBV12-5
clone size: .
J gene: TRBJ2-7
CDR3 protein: CASGWGQGFYEQYF
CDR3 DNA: TGTGCTAGTGGTTGGGGACAGGGGTTCTACGAGCAGTACTTC